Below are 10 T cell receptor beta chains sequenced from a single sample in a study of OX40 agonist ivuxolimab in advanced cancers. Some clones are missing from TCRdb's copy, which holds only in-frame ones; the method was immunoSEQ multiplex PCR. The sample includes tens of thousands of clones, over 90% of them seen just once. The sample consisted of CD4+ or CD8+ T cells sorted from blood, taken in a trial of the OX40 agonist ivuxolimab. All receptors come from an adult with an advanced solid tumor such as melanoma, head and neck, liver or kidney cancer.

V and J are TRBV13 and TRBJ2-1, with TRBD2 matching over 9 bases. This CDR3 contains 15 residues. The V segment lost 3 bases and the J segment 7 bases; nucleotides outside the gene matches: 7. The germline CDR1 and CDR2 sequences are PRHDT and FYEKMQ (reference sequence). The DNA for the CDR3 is TGTGCCAGCAGCTTCTGGAGACTAGCGGATAATGAGCAGTTCTTC. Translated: CASSFWRLADNEQFF.

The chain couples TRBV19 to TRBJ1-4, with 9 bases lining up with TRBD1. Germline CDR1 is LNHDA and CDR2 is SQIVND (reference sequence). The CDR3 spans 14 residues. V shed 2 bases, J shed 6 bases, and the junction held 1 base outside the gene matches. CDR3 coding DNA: TGTGCCAGTAGTATATGGGACAGGGATGAAAAACTGTTTTTT. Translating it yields CASSIWDRDEKLFF.

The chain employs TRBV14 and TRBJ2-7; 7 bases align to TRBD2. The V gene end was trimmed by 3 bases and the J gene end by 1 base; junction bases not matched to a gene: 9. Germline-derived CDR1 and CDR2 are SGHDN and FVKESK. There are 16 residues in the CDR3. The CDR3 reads CASSHGGSGASYEQYF. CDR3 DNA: TGTGCCAGCAGCCATGGTGGCAGCGGGGCGTCCTACGAGCAGTACTTC.

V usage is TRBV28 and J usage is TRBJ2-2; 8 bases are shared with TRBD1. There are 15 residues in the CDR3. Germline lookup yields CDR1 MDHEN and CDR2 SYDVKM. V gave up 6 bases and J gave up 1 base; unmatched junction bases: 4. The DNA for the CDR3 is TGTGCCAGCAGACGCGGGACAGGGAACACCGGGGAGCTGTTTTTT. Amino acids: CASRRGTGNTGELFF. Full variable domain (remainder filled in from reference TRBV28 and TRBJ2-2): DVKVTQSSRYLVKRTGEKVFLECVQDMDHENMFWYRQDPGLGLRLIYFSYDVKMKEKGDIPEGYSVSREKKERFSLILESASTNQTSMYLCASRRGTGNTGELFFGEGSRLTVL.

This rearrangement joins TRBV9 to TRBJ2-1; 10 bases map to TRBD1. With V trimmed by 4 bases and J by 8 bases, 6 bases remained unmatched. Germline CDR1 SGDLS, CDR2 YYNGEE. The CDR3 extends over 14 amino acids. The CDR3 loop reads CASSRDRGQDEQFF. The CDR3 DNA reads TGTGCCAGCAGCCGGGACAGGGGTCAGGATGAGCAGTTCTTC.

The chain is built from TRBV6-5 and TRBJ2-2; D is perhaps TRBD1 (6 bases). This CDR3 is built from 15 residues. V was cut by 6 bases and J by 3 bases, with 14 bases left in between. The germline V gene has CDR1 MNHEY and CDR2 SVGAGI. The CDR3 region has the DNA TGTGCCAGCAGCCTAGGACAGCCGTACACCGGGGAGCTGTTTTTT. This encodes CASSLGQPYTGELFF.

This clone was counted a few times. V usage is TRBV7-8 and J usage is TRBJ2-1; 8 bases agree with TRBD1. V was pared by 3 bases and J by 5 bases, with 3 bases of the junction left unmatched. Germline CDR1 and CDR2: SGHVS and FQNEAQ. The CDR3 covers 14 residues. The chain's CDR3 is CASSLPTGDNEQFF. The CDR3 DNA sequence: TGTGCCAGCAGCTTGCCGACAGGGGACAATGAGCAGTTCTTC.

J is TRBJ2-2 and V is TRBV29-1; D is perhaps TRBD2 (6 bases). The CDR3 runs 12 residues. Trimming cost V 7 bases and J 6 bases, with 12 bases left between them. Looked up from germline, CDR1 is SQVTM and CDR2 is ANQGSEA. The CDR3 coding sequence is TGCAGCGCCTTACTAGCCCCCGGGGAGCTGTTTTTT. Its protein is CSALLAPGELFF.

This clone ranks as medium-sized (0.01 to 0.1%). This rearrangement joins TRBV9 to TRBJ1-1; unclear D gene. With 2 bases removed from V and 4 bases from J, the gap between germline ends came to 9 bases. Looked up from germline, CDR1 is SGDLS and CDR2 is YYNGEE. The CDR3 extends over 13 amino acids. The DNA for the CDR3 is TGTGCCAGCAGCGTTGAAGGGTTCACTGAAGCTTTCTTT. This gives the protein CASSVEGFTEAFF.

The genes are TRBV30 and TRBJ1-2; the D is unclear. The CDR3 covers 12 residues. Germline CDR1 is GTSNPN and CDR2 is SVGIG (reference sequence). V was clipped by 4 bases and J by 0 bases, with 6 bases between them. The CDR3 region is CAWKLANYGYTF. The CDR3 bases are TGTGCCTGGAAGTTGGCTAACTATGGCTACACCTTC.